These 21 T cell receptor beta chains were all obtained from the same sample, sequenced in a study of blood T cells in healthy people across ages. Together with a sample-barcoded 5' primer, a J-beta primer mix was included in a second PCR lasting roughly 6 to 12 cycles. Each CDR3 protein gets one entry after TCRdb re-called the 5' RACE reads with MiXCR. The sample gives 500,000 to 650,000 distinct CDR3 sequences, roughly a quarter of which show up once; approximately 3.6% is in the top ten. These same records also appear under a second study, on T cells of mothers and their children.

The sequenced sample consisted of blood. These receptors were taken from a boy younger than 10 in good health.

This clonotype was picked up a small number of times. This rearrangement joins TRBV10-3 to TRBJ2-1; 8 bases are shared with TRBD1. CDR3 length equals 13 residues. Germline lookup yields CDR1 ENHRY and CDR2 SYGVKD. Unmatched junction bases numbered 4, after V lost 4 bases and J lost 8 bases. The CDR3 nucleotides are TGTGCCATCAGTGTAGGACAGGGTGATGAGCAGTTCTTC. It encodes CAISVGQGDEQFF.

The chain combines TRBV4-3 with TRBJ2-7, with D perhaps TRBD1 or TRBD2 (5 bases each). CDR3 length equals 20 residues. Trimming removed 0 bases from V and 0 bases from J, with 24 bases in between. Germline V gene sequence: CDR1 LGHNA, CDR2 YSLEER. The CDR3 DNA is TGCGCCAGCAGCCAAGAATGGGGACGGACTCTAGCAACGATCTCCTACGAGCAGTACTTC. Protein sequence: CASSQEWGRTLATISYEQYF.

This rearrangement joins TRBV27 to TRBJ2-4; 7 bases agree with TRBD2. Germline CDR1 is MNHEY and CDR2 is SMNVEV (reference sequence). This CDR3 region has 15 residues. The J segment lost 0 bases and the V segment lost 2 bases, leaving 1 base of the junction unmatched. The CDR3 DNA reads TGTGCCAGCAGTTTAGGGAGGGCAGCCAAAAACATTCAGTACTTC. Residues: CASSLGRAAKNIQYF.

This clonotype has just a few counts. The CDR3 sequence: CASSQLGEPKNIQYF. The DNA of the CDR3 is TGTGCCAGCAGCCAACTTGGGGAACCCAAAAACATTCAGTACTTC. This sequence joins TRBV14 and TRBJ2-4; D is unclear. In germline, CDR1 is SGHDN, CDR2 FVKESK. V was pared by 2 bases and J by 2 bases, with 10 bases between. The CDR3 sequence is 15 residues long.

V and J are TRBV28 and TRBJ2-1; D uncertain. The CDR3 is 13 amino acids. Germline lookup yields CDR1 MDHEN and CDR2 SYDVKM. The V gene lost 3 bases and the J gene lost 5 bases, with 8 bases spanning the gap. In DNA form, the CDR3 reads TGTGCCAGCAGTTTCCGGCCCGACAATGAGCAGTTCTTC. Protein product: CASSFRPDNEQFF.

The V and J genes are TRBV29-1 and TRBJ2-3; tentative D call: TRBD1 (5 bases). CDR1 is SQVTM and CDR2 is ANQGSEA in the germline V gene. V lost 8 bases and J lost 4, with 16 bases in between. The CDR3 is 13 residues long. The CDR3 coding sequence is TGCAGCTTAATATCAGGGAAAGCAGATACGCAGTATTTT. Translation: CSLISGKADTQYF.

The chain joins TRBV5-1 to TRBJ2-1; D may match TRBD1 or TRBD2 (5 bases each). Trimming removed 7 bases at V and 6 bases at J, with 17 bases between. Germline lookup yields CDR1 SGHRS and CDR2 YFSETQ. The CDR3 consists of 14 residues. In DNA, the CDR3 is TGCGCCAGCGGGGGTGGGGGAGCAGCCAATGAGCAGTTCTTC. Translating it yields CASGGGGAANEQFF.

This clonotype was found a few times. The V call is TRBV4-1, the J call TRBJ2-5, with 10 bases matching TRBD2. The DNA end is more similar to TRBJ2-1, so the J call may be wrong. The CDR3 spans 15 residues. Germline V CDR1 and CDR2: MGHRA, YSYEKL. CDR3 sequence: CASSPLAGVHNEQFF. The CDR3 nucleotides read TGCGCCAGCAGTCCTCTAGCGGGGGTCCACAATGAGCAGTTCTTC.

The chain links TRBV20-1 to TRBJ2-3, with unresolved D. Germline CDR1 reads DFQATT; CDR2 reads SNEGSKA (reference sequence). The CDR3 contains 15 residues. Trimming shortened V by 0 bases and J by 3 bases, and 13 bases separated the two germline ends. The CDR3 coding sequence is TGCAGTGCTAGAGATGGAGTAACAATAACAGATACGCAGTATTTT. This translates into CSARDGVTITDTQYF.

The V call is TRBV20-1, the J call TRBJ1-2; 9 nucleotides agree with TRBD1. Germline assignment: CDR1 DFQATT and CDR2 SNEGSKA (reference sequence). The J segment lost 4 bases and the V segment lost 3 bases, leaving 12 bases of the junction unmatched. The CDR3 contains 16 residues. The CDR3 protein is CSASALGTGPTYGYTF. DNA for the CDR3: TGCAGTGCTAGCGCCCTCGGGACAGGGCCGACCTATGGCTACACCTTC.

J is TRBJ2-7 and V is TRBV2; the D gene is possibly TRBD2 (5 bases). This CDR3 region has 13 residues. Germline CDR1 and CDR2: SNHLY and FYNNEI. V was clipped by 6 bases and J by 5 bases, with 14 bases between them. The CDR3 here is CASREDWVDEQYF. The CDR3 DNA follows: TGTGCCAGCAGAGAGGACTGGGTAGACGAGCAGTACTTC.

In its sample, this clonotype was seen a few times. This sequence joins TRBV6-2 or TRBV6-3 and TRBJ2-5; unclear D gene. V was cut by 6 bases and J by 3 bases, with 8 bases left in between. The CDR3 covers 12 residues. The germline CDR1 and CDR2 sequences are MNHEY and SVGEGT. CDR3 coding DNA: TGTGCCAGCAGGCCGCCCGAAGAGACCCAGTACTTC. Residues: CASRPPEETQYF.

The sample holds a few counts of this clonotype. The gene calls are TRBV29-1 and TRBJ2-1; D is possibly TRBD2 (5 bases). The CDR3 has 13 amino acids. Germline values: CDR1 SQVTM, CDR2 ANQGSEA. The germline V and J ends were trimmed by 7 bases and 5 bases, with 15 bases remaining between them. The CDR3 nucleotides read TGCAGCGCCCTTTGGGGAGCCCACAATGAGCAGTTCTTC. As protein: CSALWGAHNEQFF.

This clonotype was detected a few times. The chain employs TRBV3-1 and TRBJ2-1; 8 bases are a match to TRBD2. This CDR3 is built from 20 residues. The V segment lost 3 bases and the J segment 0 bases; nucleotides outside the gene matches: 16. The germline V gene has CDR1 LGHDT and CDR2 YNNKEL (reference sequence). The CDR3 DNA reads TGTGCCAGCAGCCAGGCCCGAGGAGCGGGGGTCCCTTTCTCCTACAATGAGCAGTTCTTC. It specifies CASSQARGAGVPFSYNEQFF.

The chain recombines TRBV27 with TRBJ2-7, with 9 positions matching TRBD1. Germline V gene sequence: CDR1 MNHEY, CDR2 SMNVEV (reference sequence). The CDR3 covers 13 residues. V lost 5 bases to trimming and J lost 6 bases; unmatched junction nucleotides: 5. CDR3 protein: CASSVQGAGEQYF. CDR3 in DNA: TGTGCCAGCAGTGTACAGGGGGCGGGCGAGCAGTACTTC.

This clonotype was counted between two and nine times. This chain links TRBV20-1 with TRBJ2-4; a weak D match, TRBD2 (6 bases). Trimming shortened V by 3 bases and J by 8 bases, and 17 bases separated the two germline ends. In germline, CDR1 is DFQATT, CDR2 SNEGSKA (reference sequence). The CDR3 runs 14 residues. Here the CDR3 reads CSARLRGSRDIQYF. CDR3 nucleotides: TGCAGTGCTAGGCTGCGGGGAAGTCGGGACATTCAGTACTTC.

The CDR3 reads CSASQSGLAGAPGTGELFF. The CDR3, as DNA: TGCAGTGCTAGTCAGTCGGGACTAGCGGGGGCCCCGGGCACCGGGGAGCTGTTTTTT. The chain uses TRBV20-1 and TRBJ2-2, with TRBD2 identical over 14 bases. CDR1 DFQATT and CDR2 SNEGSKA come from the germline V gene (reference sequence). Unmatched junction bases numbered 13, after V lost 3 bases and J lost 4 bases. The length of the CDR3 is 19 residues.

This clonotype was seen only a few times. The V call is TRBV27, the J call TRBJ2-5; the D call may be TRBD1 or TRBD2 (7 bases each). The CDR3 spans 16 residues. V was trimmed by 5 bases and J by 3 bases, leaving 19 bases between them. From germline, CDR1 is MNHEY and CDR2 SMNVEV (reference sequence). CDR3 loop: CASSRAGGAQEETQYF. The CDR3 nucleotides read TGTGCCAGCAGTAGGGCAGGGGGGGCCCAAGAAGAGACCCAGTACTTC.

J is TRBJ2-5 and V is TRBV29-1, with a tentative D call TRBD2 (5 bases). The tail of the sequence fits TRBJ2-1 better, so the J call may be wrong. Germline values: CDR1 SQVTM, CDR2 ANQGSEA. The CDR3 runs to 13 residues. In nucleotides, the CDR3 is TGCAGCGTTGTAGTAGCGCCTATCAATGAGCAGTTCTTC. Amino acids: CSVVVAPINEQFF.

The chain joins TRBV10-2 to TRBJ2-1, with 7 positions matching TRBD2. CDR1 is WSHSY and CDR2 is SAAADI in the germline V gene. Unmatched junction bases numbered 2, after V lost 4 bases and J lost 5 bases. The CDR3 spans 13 residues. The CDR3 DNA follows: TGCGCCAGCAGTGGCGGGACTAACAATGAGCAGTTCTTC. Its protein is CASSGGTNNEQFF.

The chain employs TRBV4-3 and TRBJ2-5; 12 bases match TRBD2. Germline assignment: CDR1 LGHNA and CDR2 YSLEER. V shed 4 bases and J 5 bases; nucleotides not matched to a gene: 8. The CDR3 has 16 amino acids. The CDR3 reads CASSLTLAGGAETQYF. In DNA form, the CDR3 reads TGCGCCAGCAGCCTGACACTAGCGGGGGGCGCGGAGACCCAGTACTTC.